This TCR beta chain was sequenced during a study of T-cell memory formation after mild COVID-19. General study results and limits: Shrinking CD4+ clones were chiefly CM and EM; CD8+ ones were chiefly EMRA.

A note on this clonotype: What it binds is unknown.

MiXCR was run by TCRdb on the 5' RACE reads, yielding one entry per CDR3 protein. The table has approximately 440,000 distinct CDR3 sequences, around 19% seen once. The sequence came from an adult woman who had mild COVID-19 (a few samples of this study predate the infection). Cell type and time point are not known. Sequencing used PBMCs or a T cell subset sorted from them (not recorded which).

CDR3 loop: CASSQDEGAGYNSPLHF. DNA of the CDR3: TGTGCCAGCAGCCAAGACGAAGGGGCTGGCTATAATTCACCCCTCCACTTT. The V gene is TRBV3-1, the J gene TRBJ1-6; tentative D call: TRBD1 (5 bases). Between the trimmed V and J ends, which lost 0 bases and 3 bases, there was a span of 12 bases. CDR1 is LGHDT, CDR2 YNNKEL, per germline (reference sequence). This CDR3 region has 17 residues. Looking up the rest from reference TRBV3-1 and TRBJ1-6 gives the full variable domain: DTAVSQTPKYLVTQMGNDKSIKCEQNLGHDTMYWYKQDSKKFLKIMFSYNNKELIINETVPNRFSPKSPDKAHLNLHINSLELGDSAVYFCASSQDEGAGYNSPLHFGNGTRLTVT.